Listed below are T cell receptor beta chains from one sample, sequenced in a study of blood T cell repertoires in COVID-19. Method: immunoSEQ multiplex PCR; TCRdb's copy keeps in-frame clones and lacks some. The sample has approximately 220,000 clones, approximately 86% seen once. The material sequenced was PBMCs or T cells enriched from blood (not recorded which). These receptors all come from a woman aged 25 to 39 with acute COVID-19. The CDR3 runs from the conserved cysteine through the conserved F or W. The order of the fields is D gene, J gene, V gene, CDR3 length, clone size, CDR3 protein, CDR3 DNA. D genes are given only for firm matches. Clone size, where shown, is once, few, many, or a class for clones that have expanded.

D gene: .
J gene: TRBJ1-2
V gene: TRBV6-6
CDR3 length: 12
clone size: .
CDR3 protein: CASIQENYGYTF
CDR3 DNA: TGTGCCAGCATCCAAGAGAACTATGGCTACACCTTC

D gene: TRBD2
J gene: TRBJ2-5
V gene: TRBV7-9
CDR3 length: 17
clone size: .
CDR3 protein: CASSPGLAGVSGETQYF
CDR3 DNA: TGTGCCAGCAGCCCCGGACTAGCGGGAGTCTCAGGGGAGACCCAGTACTTC

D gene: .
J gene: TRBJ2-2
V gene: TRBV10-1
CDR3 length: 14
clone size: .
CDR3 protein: CASSAGRNTGELFF
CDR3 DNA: TGCGCCAGCAGTGCAGGCAGAAACACCGGGGAGCTGTTTTTT

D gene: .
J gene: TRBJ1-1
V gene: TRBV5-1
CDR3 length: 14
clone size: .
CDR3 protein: CASSRGGRDTEAFF
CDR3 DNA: TGCGCCAGCAGCCGAGGCGGCAGGGACACTGAAGCTTTCTTT

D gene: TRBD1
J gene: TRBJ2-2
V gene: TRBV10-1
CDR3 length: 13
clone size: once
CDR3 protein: CASSDRANGELFF
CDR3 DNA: TGCGCCAGCTCGGACAGGGCTAACGGGGAGCTGTTTTTT

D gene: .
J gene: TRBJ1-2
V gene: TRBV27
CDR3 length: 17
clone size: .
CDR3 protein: CASTPRGGLIPNYGYTF
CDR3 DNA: TGTGCCAGCACCCCCCGGGGAGGTCTGATACCGAACTATGGCTACACCTTC

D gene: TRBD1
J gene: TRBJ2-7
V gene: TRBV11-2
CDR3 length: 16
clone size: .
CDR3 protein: CASSFRRGQGGYEQYF
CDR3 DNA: TGTGCCAGCAGCTTCCGAAGGGGACAGGGAGGCTACGAGCAGTACTTC

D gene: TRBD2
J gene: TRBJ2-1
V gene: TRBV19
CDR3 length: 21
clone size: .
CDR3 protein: CASTPLRRRLAGGQVYNEQFF
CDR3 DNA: TGTGCCAGTACCCCCCTCCGGAGGCGACTAGCGGGGGGCCAGGTCTACAATGAGCAGTTCTTC

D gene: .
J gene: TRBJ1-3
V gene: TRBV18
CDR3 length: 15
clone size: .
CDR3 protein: CASSAGGRRGNTIYF
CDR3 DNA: TGTGCCAGCTCAGCTGGAGGCCGAAGAGGAAACACCATATATTTT

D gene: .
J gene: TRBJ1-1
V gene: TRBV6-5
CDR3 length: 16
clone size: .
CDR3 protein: CASNYSPGSRWTEAFF
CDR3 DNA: TGTGCCAGCAATTACTCGCCAGGGTCTCGGTGGACTGAAGCTTTCTTT

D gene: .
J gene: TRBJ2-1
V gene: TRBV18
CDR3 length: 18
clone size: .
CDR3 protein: CASSPTRLTGDPYNEQFF
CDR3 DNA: TGTGCCAGCTCACCCACGAGGTTGACAGGAGACCCCTACAATGAGCAGTTCTTC

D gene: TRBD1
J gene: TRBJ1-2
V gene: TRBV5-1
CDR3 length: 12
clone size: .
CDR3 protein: CASSLGQGLGTF
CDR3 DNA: TGCGCCAGCAGCTTGGGACAGGGGTTAGGTACCTTC

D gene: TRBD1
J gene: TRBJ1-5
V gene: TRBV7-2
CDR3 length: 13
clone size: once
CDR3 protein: CASHRGWNQPQHF
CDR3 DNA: TGTGCTTCGCACAGGGGGTGGAATCAGCCCCAGCATTTT

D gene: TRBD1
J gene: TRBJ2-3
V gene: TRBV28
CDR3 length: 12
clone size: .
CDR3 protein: CASSSGTAAQYF
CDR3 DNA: TGTGCCAGCAGTTCCGGGACAGCTGCGCAGTATTTT

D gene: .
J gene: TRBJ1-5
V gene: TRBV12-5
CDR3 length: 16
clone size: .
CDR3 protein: CASGLETELDNQPQHF
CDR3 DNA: TGTGCTAGTGGTTTGGAGACAGAACTTGACAATCAGCCCCAGCATTTT

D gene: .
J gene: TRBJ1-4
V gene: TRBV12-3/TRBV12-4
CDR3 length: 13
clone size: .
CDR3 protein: CASSPEISEKLFF
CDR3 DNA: TGTGCCAGCAGCCCCGAAATCAGTGAAAAACTGTTTTTT

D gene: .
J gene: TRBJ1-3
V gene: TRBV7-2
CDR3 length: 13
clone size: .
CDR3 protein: CASSFYTGNTIYF
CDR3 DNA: TGTGCCAGCAGCTTTTACACCGGAAACACCATATATTTT

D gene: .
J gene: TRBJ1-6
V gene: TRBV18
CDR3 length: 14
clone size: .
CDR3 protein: CASSPVQGDSPLHF
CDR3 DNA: TGTGCCAGCTCACCAGTACAGGGAGATTCACCCCTCCACTTT

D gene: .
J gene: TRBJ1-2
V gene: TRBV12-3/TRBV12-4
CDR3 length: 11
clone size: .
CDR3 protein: CASATDYGYTF
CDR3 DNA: TGTGCCAGCGCGACAGACTATGGCTACACCTTC

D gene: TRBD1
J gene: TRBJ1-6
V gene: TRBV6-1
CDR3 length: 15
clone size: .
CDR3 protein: CASSNPGQGPLSLHF
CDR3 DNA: TGTGCCAGCAGTAATCCGGGACAGGGCCCATTATCCCTCCACTTT

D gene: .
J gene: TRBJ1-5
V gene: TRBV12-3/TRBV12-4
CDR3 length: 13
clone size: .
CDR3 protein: CASSLGGGQPQHF
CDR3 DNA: TGTGCCAGCAGTTTAGGGGGAGGTCAGCCCCAGCATTTT

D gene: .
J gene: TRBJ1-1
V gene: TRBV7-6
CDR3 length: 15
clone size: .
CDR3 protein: CASSPPGSLNTEAFF
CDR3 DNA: TGTGCCAGCAGCCCACCCGGGAGTTTGAACACTGAAGCTTTCTTT

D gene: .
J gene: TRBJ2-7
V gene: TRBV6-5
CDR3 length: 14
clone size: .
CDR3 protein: CASIGTRGTYEQYF
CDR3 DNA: TGTGCCAGCATAGGAACGAGGGGGACCTACGAGCAGTACTTC

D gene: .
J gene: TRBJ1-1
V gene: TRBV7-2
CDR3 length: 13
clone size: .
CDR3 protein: CASSFRVNTEAFF
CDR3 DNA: TGTGCCAGCAGCTTCCGAGTTAACACTGAAGCTTTCTTT

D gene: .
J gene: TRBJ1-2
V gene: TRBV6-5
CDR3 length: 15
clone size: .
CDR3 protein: CASSTWAVANYGYTF
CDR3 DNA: TGTGCCAGCAGTACATGGGCTGTAGCTAACTATGGCTACACCTTC

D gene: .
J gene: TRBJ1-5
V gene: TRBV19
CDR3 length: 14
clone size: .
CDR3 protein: CASMGGGIYQPQHF
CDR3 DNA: TGTGCCAGTATGGGAGGAGGGATATATCAGCCCCAGCATTTT

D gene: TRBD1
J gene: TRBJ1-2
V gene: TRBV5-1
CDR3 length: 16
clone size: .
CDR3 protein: CASRRARDRVNYGYTF
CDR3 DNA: TGCGCCAGCAGGCGCGCCCGGGACAGGGTGAACTATGGCTACACCTTC

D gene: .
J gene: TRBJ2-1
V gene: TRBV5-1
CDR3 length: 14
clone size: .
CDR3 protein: CASSLTQQYNEQFF
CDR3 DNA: TGCGCCAGCAGCTTGACGCAACAGTACAATGAGCAGTTCTTC

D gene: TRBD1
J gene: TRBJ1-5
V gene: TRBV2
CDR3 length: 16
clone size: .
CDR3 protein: CASSDPGQGATQPQHF
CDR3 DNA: TGTGCCAGCAGTGACCCGGGACAGGGGGCTACTCAGCCCCAGCATTTT

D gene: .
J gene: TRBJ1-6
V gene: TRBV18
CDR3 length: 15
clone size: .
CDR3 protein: CASSPSDPGISPLHF
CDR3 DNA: TGTGCCAGCTCACCCTCGGACCCGGGAATTTCACCCCTCCACTTT

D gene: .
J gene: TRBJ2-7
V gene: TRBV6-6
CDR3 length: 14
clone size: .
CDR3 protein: CASSLGQGSYEQYF
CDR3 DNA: TGTGCCAGCAGTCTTGGACAAGGATCCTACGAGCAGTACTTC

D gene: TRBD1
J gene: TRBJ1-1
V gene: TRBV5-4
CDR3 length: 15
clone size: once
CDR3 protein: CASSNTGTGDTEAFF
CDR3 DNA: TGTGCCAGCAGCAACACCGGGACAGGGGACACTGAAGCTTTCTTT

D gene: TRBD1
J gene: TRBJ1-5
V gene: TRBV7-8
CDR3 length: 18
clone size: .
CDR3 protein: CASSLTGGSLYSNQPQHF
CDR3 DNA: TGTGCCAGCAGCTTAACAGGGGGCAGCCTCTATAGCAATCAGCCCCAGCATTTT

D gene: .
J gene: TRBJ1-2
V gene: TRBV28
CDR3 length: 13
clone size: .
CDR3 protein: CASSLERGGSYTF
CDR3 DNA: TGTGCCAGCTCCCTGGAAAGGGGAGGTAGCTACACCTTC

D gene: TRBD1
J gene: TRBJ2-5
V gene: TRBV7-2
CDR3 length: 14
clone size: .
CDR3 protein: CASSSRDRQETQYF
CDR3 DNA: TGTGCCAGCAGCTCCCGGGACAGACAAGAGACCCAGTACTTC

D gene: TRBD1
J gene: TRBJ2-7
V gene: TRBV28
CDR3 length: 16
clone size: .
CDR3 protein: CASSTGAGTERYEQYF
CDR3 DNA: TGTGCCAGCAGTACCGGCGCCGGGACAGAGAGATACGAGCAGTACTTC

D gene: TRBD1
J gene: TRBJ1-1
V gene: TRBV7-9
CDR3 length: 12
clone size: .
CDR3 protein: CASSLGDREAFF
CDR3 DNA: TGTGCCAGCAGCTTAGGGGACAGGGAAGCTTTCTTT